The 31 T cell receptor beta chains reported below all come from one sample, sequenced in a study of PD-1 blockade in classical Hodgkin lymphoma. Method: immunoSEQ multiplex PCR; TCRdb's copy keeps in-frame clones and lacks some. The sample lists 25,000 to 35,000 clones, approximately 65% occurring once. Indicated time point: cycle 4 day 1 (C4D1), after less than seven weeks of nivolumab. Every patient had relapsed following autologous stem cell transplantation, and cohorts differed in brentuximab vedotin exposure. The input for sequencing was peripheral blood mononuclear cells (PBMCs), taken before the fourth cycle of nivolumab. The receptors here all came from a human donor with classical Hodgkin lymphoma.

The chain joins TRBV9 to TRBJ2-6, with D hard to call. The germline gives CDR1 SGDLS, CDR2 YYNGEE. This CDR3 contains 15 residues. Trimming removed 3 bases from V and 1 base from J, with 8 bases in between. The CDR3 nucleotides read TGTGCCAGCAGCGCTCGACCATCTGGGGCCAACGTCCTGACTTTC. It specifies CASSARPSGANVLTF. Variable domain in full (rest from reference TRBV9 and TRBJ2-6): DSGVTQTPKHLITATGQRVTLRCSPRSGDLSVYWYQQSLDQGLQFLIQYYNGEERAKGNILERFSAQQFPDLHSELNLSSLELGDSALYFCASSARPSGANVLTFGAGSRLTVL.

The gene calls are TRBV9 and TRBJ2-2; 7 bases are a match to TRBD1. V trimming: 0 bases; J trimming: 5 bases; junction bases outside the gene matches: 7. The CDR3 has 16 amino acids. Per the germline V gene, CDR1 is SGDLS and CDR2 is YYNGEE. Written as DNA, the CDR3 is TGTGCCAGCAGCGTAGGGGACAGAATCCTAACCGGGGAGCTGTTTTTT. Encoded protein: CASSVGDRILTGELFF.

About this clone: One junction end does not reproduce the germline sequence, and a read error may be involved. The chain joins TRBV12-5 to TRBJ2-1; 7 nucleotides line up with TRBD2. The CDR3 covers 11 residues. In germline, CDR1 is LGHNT, CDR2 FRNRAP. The CDR3 reads CASGLGLAWVF. CDR3 in DNA: TGTGCTAGTGGTTTGGGACTAGCTTGGGTCTTC.

The rearrangement uses TRBV27 and TRBJ2-1; D is tentatively TRBD1 or TRBD2 (5 bases each). Germline values: CDR1 MNHEY, CDR2 SMNVEV (reference sequence). Trimming stripped 9 bases from V and 10 bases from J, with 13 bases between. This CDR3 is 11 amino acids long. CDR3 in amino acids: CASWDREEQFF. CDR3 bases: TGTGCCAGTTGGGACCGGGAAGAGCAGTTCTTC.

This chain connects TRBV7-3 to TRBJ1-6, with D unclear. The ends were cut back, 2 bases at V and 6 bases at J, with 8 bases in the middle. Germline lookup yields CDR1 SGHTA and CDR2 FQGTGA. This CDR3 spans 14 amino acids. The CDR3 region is CASSLLSSNSPLHF. In nucleotides, the CDR3 is TGTGCCAGCAGCTTATTAAGTAGTAATTCACCCCTCCACTTT.

The V and J genes are TRBV19 and TRBJ2-7; the D gene is possibly TRBD1 (5 bases). The ends were cut back, 10 bases at V and 3 bases at J, with 19 bases in the middle. The CDR3 has 14 amino acids. The germline gives CDR1 LNHDA, CDR2 SQIVND (reference sequence). The CDR3 DNA sequence: TGTGCCACCGGTAAGGGTGGCAGGGTCTACGAGCAGTACTTC. Translated: CATGKGGRVYEQYF.

The sample holds a few counts of this clone. This chain joins TRBV7-9 and TRBJ1-2, with 12 bases identical to TRBD1. The V and J ends lost 3 bases and 7 bases, in that order; junction bases with no gene match: 3. The CDR3 sequence is 14 residues long. The V gene's germline CDR1 is SEHNR and CDR2 FQNEAQ (reference sequence). In nucleotides, the CDR3 is TGTGCCAGCAGCTTGGGACAGGGGGCGCGTGGCTACACCTTC. This translates into CASSLGQGARGYTF.

This rearrangement joins TRBV6-5 to TRBJ2-7, with 7 positions matching TRBD1. The junction had 6 bases not matched to a gene; V was cut back by 0 bases and J by 4 bases. Germline V gene data show CDR1 as MNHEY and CDR2 as SVGAGI. CDR3 size: 15 residues. CDR3 amino acids: CASSYSGTDFYEQYF. The CDR3, as DNA: TGTGCCAGCAGTTACTCGGGGACAGACTTTTACGAGCAGTACTTC.

The gene calls are TRBV19 and TRBJ1-6; a possible D gene is TRBD1 (6 bases). The V end was cut by 3 bases, the J end by 10 bases, with 19 bases between. The germline CDR1 and CDR2 sequences are LNHDA and SQIVND (reference sequence). This CDR3 region has 16 residues. The CDR3 spells CASSISSDRLGSPLHF. The DNA of the CDR3 is TGTGCCAGTAGTATCTCTTCCGACAGGCTGGGGTCACCCCTCCACTTT. Together with reference TRBV19 and TRBJ1-6, the CDR3 gives the full variable domain: DGGITQSPKYLFRKEGQNVTLSCEQNLNHDAMYWYRQDPGQGLRLIYYSQIVNDFQKGDIAEGYSVSREKKESFPLTVTSAQKNPTAFYLCASSISSDRLGSPLHFGNGTRLTVT.

This rearrangement joins TRBV27 to TRBJ1-2, with D tentatively TRBD1 (5 bases). This CDR3 spans 13 amino acids. In germline, CDR1 is MNHEY, CDR2 SMNVEV (reference sequence). V dropped 6 bases and J dropped 8 bases, with 16 bases sitting between them. The CDR3 here is CASRAGGVRGYTF. DNA for the CDR3: TGTGCCAGCAGAGCGGGGGGGGTCAGGGGCTACACCTTC.

The chain joins TRBV29-1 to TRBJ1-1; D perhaps matches TRBD1 (5 bases). V lost 4 bases and J lost 1, with 13 bases in between. CDR1 and CDR2 (germline): SQVTM, ANQGSEA. This CDR3 contains 14 residues. CDR3 loop: CSVAAAGENTEAFF. For the CDR3, the DNA is TGCAGCGTTGCAGCCGCGGGGGAGAACACTGAAGCTTTCTTT.

The genes are TRBV27 and TRBJ2-3; possible D gene TRBD2, 7 bases. The CDR3 sequence is 14 residues long. In germline, CDR1 is MNHEY, CDR2 SMNVEV (reference sequence). Trimming removed 2 bases from V and 10 bases from J, with 16 bases in between. DNA for the CDR3: TGTGCCAGCAGTTTAAGCTCGGGGGGCCGGTCGCAGTATTTT. Translation gives CASSLSSGGRSQYF.

The gene calls are TRBV29-1 and TRBJ1-5; TRBD1 might be the D (6 bases). Germline values: CDR1 SQVTM, CDR2 ANQGSEA. V was trimmed by 3 bases and J by 4 bases, leaving 7 bases between them. The CDR3 is 12 amino acids. In DNA form, the CDR3 reads TGCAGCGTTGAGCAGGGGAATCAGCCCCAGCATTTT. Translation gives CSVEQGNQPQHF.

This clone was observed a handful of times. The chain recombines TRBV4-3 with TRBJ2-1; D is uncertain. Per the germline V gene, CDR1 is LGHNA and CDR2 is YSLEER. CDR3 length: 17 residues. The V and J ends lost 0 bases and 0 bases respectively, with 12 bases between them. For the CDR3, the DNA is TGCGCCAGCAGCCAAGATCGATTCGGTAACTCCTACAATGAGCAGTTCTTC. It is translated as CASSQDRFGNSYNEQFF.

This clone showed up just a few times. This chain connects TRBV4-2 to TRBJ2-7; TRBD1 might be the D (5 bases). The CDR3 contains 17 residues. CDR1 is LGHNA, CDR2 YNFKEQ, per germline. V lost 0 bases, J lost 8 bases, and 23 bases lay in between. CDR3 nucleotide sequence: TGTGCCAGCAGCCAAGACAGTACCGGGCAGGGTCAGAGGAAGCAGTACTTC. Its protein is CASSQDSTGQGQRKQYF.

This chain links TRBV5-4 with TRBJ2-5, with 11 bases aligning to TRBD2. The CDR3 sequence is 15 residues long. The V gene end was trimmed by 1 base and the J gene end by 4 bases; junction bases not matched to a gene: 3. Germline V gene data show CDR1 as SGHNT and CDR2 as YYREEE (reference sequence). The CDR3 DNA reads as TGTGCCAGCAGCTTGCGCCTAGCGGGAGGAGAGACCCAGTACTTC. This gives the protein CASSLRLAGGETQYF.

The V and J genes are TRBV5-6 and TRBJ1-4; 7 bases match TRBD1. Germline values: CDR1 SGHDT, CDR2 YYEEEE. CDR3 size: 16 residues. V lost 3 bases and J lost 7; bases outside the gene matches: 12. The CDR3 reads CASSSGQAEEIEKLFF. In DNA, the CDR3 is TGTGCCAGCAGCTCCGGACAGGCGGAGGAGATTGAAAAACTGTTTTTT.

The chain has TRBV28 and TRBJ1-2; unclear D gene. The CDR3 sequence is 10 residues long. With 10 bases removed from V and 6 bases from J, the gap between germline ends came to 9 bases. The germline CDR1 and CDR2 sequences are MDHEN and SYDVKM. In DNA, the CDR3 is TGTGCCATCGGATGGAATGGCTACACCTTC. Protein product: CAIGWNGYTF.

The chain recombines TRBV19 with TRBJ1-5; 8 nucleotides line up with TRBD1. Germline CDR1 LNHDA, CDR2 SQIVND (reference sequence). CDR3 length: 13 residues. J was trimmed by 7 bases and V by 10 bases; bases with no gene match: 9. The CDR3 spells CATLDREGQPQHF. DNA for the CDR3: TGTGCCACCCTGGACAGGGAGGGACAGCCCCAGCATTTT.

The chain carries TRBV7-9 and TRBJ1-2, with D uncertain. Trimming stripped 5 bases from V and 8 bases from J, with 15 bases between. CDR3 length equals 13 residues. Per the germline V gene, CDR1 is SEHNR and CDR2 is FQNEAQ (reference sequence). CDR3 region: CASSGRREEGYTF. The DNA for the CDR3 is TGTGCCAGCAGCGGGCGGAGGGAAGAGGGCTACACCTTC.

The genes are TRBV7-9 and TRBJ2-5; D gene ambiguous. This CDR3 spans 14 amino acids. Trimming took off 2 bases at V and 2 bases at J, with 9 bases between the two ends. Germline V gene data show CDR1 as SEHNR and CDR2 as FQNEAQ (reference sequence). The DNA of the CDR3 is TGTGCCAGCAGCTTATTGAGAGAACAAGAGACCCAGTACTTC. It encodes CASSLLREQETQYF.

This clone was observed a few times. The chain joins TRBV30 to TRBJ1-1; D is unclear. This CDR3 is built from 14 residues. Per the germline V gene, CDR1 is GTSNPN and CDR2 is SVGIG (reference sequence). The germline V and J ends were trimmed by 3 bases and 1 base, with 12 bases remaining between them. The CDR3 nucleotides are TGTGCCTGGAGCGTTACGACGGCGAACACTGAAGCTTTCTTT. Residues: CAWSVTTANTEAFF.

The chain couples TRBV28 to TRBJ2-7; the D is unclear. The V gene lost 3 bases and the J gene lost 6 bases, with 15 bases spanning the gap. The CDR3 covers 14 residues. The germline CDR1 and CDR2 sequences are MDHEN and SYDVKM. The CDR3: CASSFGGPQREQYF. DNA of the CDR3: TGTGCCAGCAGTTTTGGCGGTCCCCAGCGCGAGCAGTACTTC.

This clone counts as medium-sized. The chain employs TRBV30 and TRBJ1-1; D remains ambiguous. V gave up 8 bases and J gave up 4 bases, with 11 bases separating them. The CDR3 is made up of 11 amino acids. Germline V CDR1 and CDR2: GTSNPN, SVGIG (reference sequence). The CDR3 DNA reads as TGTGCCGGGCATAGATTCACTGAAGCTTTCTTT. Protein sequence: CAGHRFTEAFF.

This clone was detected only once. The chain carries TRBV19 and TRBJ1-1; tentatively, D is TRBD1 (5 bases). V lost 6 bases and J lost 2, with 25 bases in between. The CDR3 has 18 amino acids. Germline-derived CDR1 and CDR2 are LNHDA and SQIVND (reference sequence). The CDR3 sequence is CASSQRWGRTSENTEAFF. CDR3 in DNA: TGTGCCAGTAGCCAACGGTGGGGCAGGACGAGTGAAAACACTGAAGCTTTCTTT.

The V gene is TRBV28, the J gene TRBJ2-7; tentative D call: TRBD2 (6 bases). The germline V gene encodes CDR1 MDHEN and CDR2 SYDVKM. V was pared by 1 base and J by 4 bases, with 11 bases between. This CDR3 has 14 residues. The CDR3 reads CASSLFSGNYEQYF. DNA for the CDR3: TGTGCCAGCAGTTTATTTAGCGGAAATTACGAGCAGTACTTC.

This clone occurred a few times. The chain combines TRBV19 with TRBJ1-1, with D uncertain. There are 15 residues in the CDR3. In germline, CDR1 is LNHDA, CDR2 SQIVND (reference sequence). Trimming removed 6 bases at V and 2 bases at J, with 16 bases between. CDR3 sequence (DNA): TGTGCCAGTAGGGTGGGCCCAAGCCTAAACACTGAAGCTTTCTTT. It codes for CASRVGPSLNTEAFF.

This sequence joins TRBV18 and TRBJ2-1; 7 bases line up with TRBD2. The germline gives CDR1 KGHSH, CDR2 LQKENI. This CDR3 has 14 residues. With 2 bases clipped from V and 9 bases from J, the junction kept 7 bases outside the gene matches. The DNA of the CDR3 is TGTGCCAGCTCACCAGAGGGACTATTTGGTGAGCAGTTCTTC. Translation gives CASSPEGLFGEQFF. Variable domain in full (rest from reference TRBV18 and TRBJ2-1): NAGVMQNPRHLVRRRGQEARLRCSPMKGHSHVYWYRQLPEEGLKFMVYLQKENIIDESGMPKERFSAEFPKEGPSILRIQQVVRGDSAAYFCASSPEGLFGEQFFGPGTRLTVL.

The rearrangement links TRBV7-2 to TRBJ2-1; D is ambiguous. The ends were cut back, 5 bases at V and 1 base at J, with 12 bases in the middle. Germline lookup yields CDR1 SGHTA and CDR2 FQGNSA. This CDR3 comprises 15 residues. DNA of the CDR3: TGTGCCAGCAGCACCTCCTCGCGGTCCTACAATGAGCAGTTCTTC. Amino acid sequence: CASSTSSRSYNEQFF.

This clone turned up a few times. The chain is built from TRBV27 and TRBJ2-1; 9 bases agree with TRBD1. V shed 6 bases and J 8 bases; nucleotides not matched to a gene: 2. CDR1 MNHEY and CDR2 SMNVEV come from the germline V gene (reference sequence). CDR3 size: 12 residues. DNA for the CDR3: TGTGCCAGCAGCGGGACAGGGTATGAGCAGTTCTTC. The encoded protein is CASSGTGYEQFF.

The chain combines TRBV9 with TRBJ1-1; 12 bases line up with TRBD1. This CDR3 has 15 amino acids. Germline CDR1 is SGDLS and CDR2 is YYNGEE. V dropped 0 bases and J dropped 7; count of bases not matched to a gene: 4. For the CDR3, the DNA is TGTGCCAGCAGCGTAGAGGGACAGGGGGCGGATGAAGCTTTCTTT. This codes for CASSVEGQGADEAFF.